This T cell receptor beta chain was identified during a study of shared clonotypes between healthy human individuals. Study as a whole: The plates for each donor numbered three CD4 naive, three CD4 memory, two CD8 naive and one CD8 memory. Study-level results: Naive subsets usually exceeded memory subsets in estimated richness. Against clonotypes common to all four donors, non-shared ones had lower generation probabilities. Owing to a small donor count, the genetic and exposure-history diversity represented was limited.

As for this clone: What it binds is unknown.

CDR1 is LNHDA, CDR2 SQIVND, per germline (reference sequence). Trimming stripped 3 bases from V and 3 bases from J, with 9 bases between. The CDR3 runs to 14 residues. Clones were sequenced by immunoSEQ multiplex PCR, and TCRdb holds only the in-frame ones, with some missing. The repertoire holds 330,000 or so clones, with about 73% as singletons. V is TRBV19 and J is TRBJ2-1, with TRBD1 as a possible D gene (5 bases). The sample taken for sequencing was memory CD4+ T cells sorted from blood. The subset is: CD45RA-negative fraction. The sequence came from a man aged 25 to 45 in good health. This chain's CDR3 is CASSMTVGYNEQFF. Written as DNA, the CDR3 is TGTGCCAGTAGTATGACAGTCGGCTACAATGAGCAGTTCTTC.